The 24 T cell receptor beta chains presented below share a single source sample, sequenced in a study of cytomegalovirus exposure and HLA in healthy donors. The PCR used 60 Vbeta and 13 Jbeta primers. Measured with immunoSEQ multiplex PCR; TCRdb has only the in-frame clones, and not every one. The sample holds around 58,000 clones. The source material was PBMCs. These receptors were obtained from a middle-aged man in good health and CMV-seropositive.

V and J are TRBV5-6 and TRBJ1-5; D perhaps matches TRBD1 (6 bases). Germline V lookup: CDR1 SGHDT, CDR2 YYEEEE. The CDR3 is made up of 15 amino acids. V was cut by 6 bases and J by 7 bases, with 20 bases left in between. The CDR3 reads CASTRGGVGIQPQHF. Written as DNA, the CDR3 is TGTGCCAGCACAAGGGGGGGGGTTGGCATCCAGCCCCAGCATTTT.

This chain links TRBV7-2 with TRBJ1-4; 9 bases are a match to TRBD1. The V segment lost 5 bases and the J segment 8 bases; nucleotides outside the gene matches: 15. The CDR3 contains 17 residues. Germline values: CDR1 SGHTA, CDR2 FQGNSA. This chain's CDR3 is CASSPRTGATSGEKLFF. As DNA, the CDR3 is TGTGCCAGCAGCCCGAGGACAGGGGCGACCTCTGGAGAAAAACTGTTTTTT.

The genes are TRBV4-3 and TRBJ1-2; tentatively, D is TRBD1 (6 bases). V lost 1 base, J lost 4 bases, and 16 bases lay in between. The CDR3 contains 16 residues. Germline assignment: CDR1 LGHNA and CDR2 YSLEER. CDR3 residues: CASSQGPQGSFYGYTF. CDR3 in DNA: TGCGCCAGCAGCCAAGGCCCACAGGGATCGTTCTATGGCTACACCTTC.

The CDR3 reads CASSLGTGLQETQYF. The DNA of the CDR3 is TGTGCCAGCAGCTTAGGGACAGGCCTCCAAGAGACCCAGTACTTC. This chain joins TRBV7-9 and TRBJ2-5; 7 nucleotides align to TRBD1. The CDR3 runs 15 residues. With V trimmed by 1 base and J by 1 base, 3 bases remained unmatched. The V gene's germline CDR1 is SEHNR and CDR2 FQNEAQ (reference sequence). Together with reference TRBV7-9 and TRBJ2-5, the CDR3 gives the full variable domain: DTGVSQNPRHKITKRGQNVTFRCDPISEHNRLYWYRQTLGQGPEFLTYFQNEAQLEKSRLLSDRFSAERPKGSFSTLEIQRTEQGDSAMYLCASSLGTGLQETQYFGPGTRLLVL.

CDR3 DNA sequence: TGCGCCAGCAGCTTGGACCTCATACTAAACAGGGGCCTCTATGGCTACACCTTC. This codes for CASSLDLILNRGLYGYTF. The chain uses TRBV5-1 and TRBJ1-2; 7 nucleotides agree with TRBD1. The ends lost 0 bases at V and 4 bases at J; junction bases unmatched: 15. Germline V gives CDR1 SGHRS, CDR2 YFSETQ. This CDR3 has 18 residues.

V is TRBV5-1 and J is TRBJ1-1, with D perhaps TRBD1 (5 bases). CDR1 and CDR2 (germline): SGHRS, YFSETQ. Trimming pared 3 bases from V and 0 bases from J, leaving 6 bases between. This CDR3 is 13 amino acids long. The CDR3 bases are TGCGCCAGCAGCTGGGGCGTGAACACTGAAGCTTTCTTT. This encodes CASSWGVNTEAFF.

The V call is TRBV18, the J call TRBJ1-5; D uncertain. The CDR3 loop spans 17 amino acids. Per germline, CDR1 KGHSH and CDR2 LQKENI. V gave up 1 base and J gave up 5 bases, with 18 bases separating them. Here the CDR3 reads CASSPQISRGTDQPQHF. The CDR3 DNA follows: TGTGCCAGCTCACCACAAATTTCACGAGGTACCGATCAGCCCCAGCATTTT.

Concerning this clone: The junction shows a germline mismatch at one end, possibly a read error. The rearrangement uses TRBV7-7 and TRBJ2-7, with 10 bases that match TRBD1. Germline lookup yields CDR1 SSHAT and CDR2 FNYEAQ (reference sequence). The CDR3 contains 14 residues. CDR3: CASSPGQGPYEQYF. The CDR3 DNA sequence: TGTGCTAGCAGCCCGGGACAGGGGCCCTACGAGCAGTACTTC. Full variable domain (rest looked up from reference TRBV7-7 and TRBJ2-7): GAGVSQSPRYKVTKRGQDVTLRCDPISSHATLYWYQQALGQGPEFLTYFNYEAQPDKSGLPSDRFSAERPEGSISTLTIQRTEQRDSAMYRCASSPGQGPYEQYFGPGTRLTVT.

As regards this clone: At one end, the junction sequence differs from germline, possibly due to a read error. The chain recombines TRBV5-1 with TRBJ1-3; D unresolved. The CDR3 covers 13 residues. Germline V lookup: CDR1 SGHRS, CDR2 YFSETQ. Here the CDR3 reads CASTGSPGNTIYF. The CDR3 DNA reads TGCGCGAGCACGGGGAGTCCTGGAAACACCATATATTTT. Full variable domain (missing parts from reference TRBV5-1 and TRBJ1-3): KAGVTQTPRYLIKTRGQQVTLSCSPISGHRSVSWYQQTPGQGLQFLFEYFSETQRNKGNFPGRFSGRQFSNSRSEMNVSTLELGDSALYLCASTGSPGNTIYFGEGSWLTVV.

The CDR3 is CASSMYRGGTNTEAFF. The DNA for the CDR3 is TGTGCCAGTAGTATGTACAGGGGGGGGACTAACACTGAAGCTTTCTTT. The chain recombines TRBV19 with TRBJ1-1; 8 bases match TRBD1. Germline CDR1 is LNHDA and CDR2 is SQIVND (reference sequence). V trimming: 3 bases; J trimming: 2 bases; junction bases outside the gene matches: 8. This CDR3 spans 16 amino acids.

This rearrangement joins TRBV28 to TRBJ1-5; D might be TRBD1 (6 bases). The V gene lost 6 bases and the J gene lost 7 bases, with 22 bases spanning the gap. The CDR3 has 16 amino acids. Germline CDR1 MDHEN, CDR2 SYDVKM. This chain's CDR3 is CASRRGGGGIPQPQHF. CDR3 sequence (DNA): TGTGCCAGCAGGAGGGGGGGAGGGGGGATCCCGCAGCCCCAGCATTTT.

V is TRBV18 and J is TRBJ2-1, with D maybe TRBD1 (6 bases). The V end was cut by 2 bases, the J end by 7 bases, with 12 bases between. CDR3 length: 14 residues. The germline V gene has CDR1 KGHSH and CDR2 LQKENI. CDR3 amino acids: CASSPTPQGNEQFF. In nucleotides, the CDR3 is TGTGCCAGCTCACCAACACCACAGGGTAATGAGCAGTTCTTC.

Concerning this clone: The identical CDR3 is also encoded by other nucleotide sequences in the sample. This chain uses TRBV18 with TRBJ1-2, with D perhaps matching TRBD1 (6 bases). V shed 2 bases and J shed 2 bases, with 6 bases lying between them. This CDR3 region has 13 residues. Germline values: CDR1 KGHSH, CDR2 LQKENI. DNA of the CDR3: TGTGCCAGCTCACCAGGACAGAACTATGGCTACACCTTC. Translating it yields CASSPGQNYGYTF.

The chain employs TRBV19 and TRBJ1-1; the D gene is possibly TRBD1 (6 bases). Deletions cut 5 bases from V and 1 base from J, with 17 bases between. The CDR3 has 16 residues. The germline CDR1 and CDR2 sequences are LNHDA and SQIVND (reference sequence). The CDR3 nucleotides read TGTGCCAGTAGTCCCTTGACAGGTTCTACGAACACTGAAGCTTTCTTT. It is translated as CASSPLTGSTNTEAFF.

The CDR3 coding sequence is TGTGCCAGCAAGGGGAGGGGTAAGGATACGCAGTATTTT. This gives the protein CASKGRGKDTQYF. This chain connects TRBV2 to TRBJ2-3, with 7 bases lining up with TRBD2. V was pared by 7 bases and J by 6 bases, with 7 bases of the junction left unmatched. Germline CDR1 SNHLY, CDR2 FYNNEI. CDR3 length equals 13 residues.

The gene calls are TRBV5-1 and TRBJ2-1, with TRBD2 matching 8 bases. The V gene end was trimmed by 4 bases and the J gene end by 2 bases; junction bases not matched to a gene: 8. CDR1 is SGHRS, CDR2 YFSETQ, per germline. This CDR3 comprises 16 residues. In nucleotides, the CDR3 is TGCGCCAGCAGCGTTAGCGGGACACAGCCCTACAATGAGCAGTTCTTC. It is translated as CASSVSGTQPYNEQFF.

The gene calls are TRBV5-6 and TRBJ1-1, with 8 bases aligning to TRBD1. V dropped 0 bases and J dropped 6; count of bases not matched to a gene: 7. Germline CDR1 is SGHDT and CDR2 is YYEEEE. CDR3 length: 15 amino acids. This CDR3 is CASSLGAGGVAEAFF. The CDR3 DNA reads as TGTGCCAGCAGCTTGGGGGCAGGGGGCGTCGCTGAAGCTTTCTTT.

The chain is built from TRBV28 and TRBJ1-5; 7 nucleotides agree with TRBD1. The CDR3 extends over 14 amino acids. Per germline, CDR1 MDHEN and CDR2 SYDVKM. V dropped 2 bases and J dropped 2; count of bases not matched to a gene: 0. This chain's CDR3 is CASSLQGGNQPQHF. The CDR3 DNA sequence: TGTGCCAGCAGTTTACAGGGGGGCAATCAGCCCCAGCATTTT.

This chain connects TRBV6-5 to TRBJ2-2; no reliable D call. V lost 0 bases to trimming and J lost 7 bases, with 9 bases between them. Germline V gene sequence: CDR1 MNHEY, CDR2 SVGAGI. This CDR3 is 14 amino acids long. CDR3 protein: CASSYSRTHGELFF. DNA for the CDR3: TGTGCCAGCAGTTACTCTAGAACCCACGGGGAGCTGTTTTTT.

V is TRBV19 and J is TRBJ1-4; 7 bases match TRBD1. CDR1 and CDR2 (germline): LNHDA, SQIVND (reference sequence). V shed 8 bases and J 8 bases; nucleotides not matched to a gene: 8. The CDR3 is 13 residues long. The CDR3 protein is CASLEAGGEKLFF. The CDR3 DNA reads TGTGCCAGTCTTGAGGCAGGGGGAGAAAAACTGTTTTTT.

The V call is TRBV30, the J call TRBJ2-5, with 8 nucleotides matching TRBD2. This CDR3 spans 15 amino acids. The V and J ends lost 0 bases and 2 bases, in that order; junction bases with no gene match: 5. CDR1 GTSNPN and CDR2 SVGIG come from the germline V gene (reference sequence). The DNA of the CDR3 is TGTGCCTGGAGTGTCGGGACTAGAGAACAAGAGACCCAGTACTTC. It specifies CAWSVGTREQETQYF.

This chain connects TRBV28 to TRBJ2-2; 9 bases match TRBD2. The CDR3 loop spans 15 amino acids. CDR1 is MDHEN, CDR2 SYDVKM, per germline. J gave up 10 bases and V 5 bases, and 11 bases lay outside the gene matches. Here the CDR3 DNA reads TGTGCCAGCAGTGCCACTGGACTAGCGCGTAAGGAGCTGTTTTTT. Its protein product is CASSATGLARKELFF.

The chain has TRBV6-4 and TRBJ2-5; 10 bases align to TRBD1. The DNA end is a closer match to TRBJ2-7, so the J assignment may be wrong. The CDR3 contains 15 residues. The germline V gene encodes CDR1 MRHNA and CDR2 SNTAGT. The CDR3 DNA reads TGTGCCAGCAGACTCCGGGACAGGGGACCATACGAGCAGTACTTC. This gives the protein CASRLRDRGPYEQYF.

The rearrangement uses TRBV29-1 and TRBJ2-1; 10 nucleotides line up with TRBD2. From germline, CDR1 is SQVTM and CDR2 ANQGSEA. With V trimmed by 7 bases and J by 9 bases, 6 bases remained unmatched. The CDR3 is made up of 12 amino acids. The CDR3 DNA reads TGCAGCGCTAGCGGGAGAGCGGGTGAGCAGTTCTTC. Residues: CSASGRAGEQFF.